This T cell receptor (beta chain) was observed in a study of cytomegalovirus exposure and HLA in healthy donors. General study results and limits: First-cohort TCR clusters were later found to tend to co-occur in the 120 or so validation repertoires.

While the first cohort had some 700 subjects, the donors belonged to the separate validation cohort of over a hundred subjects. TCRdb's table, derived via immunoSEQ multiplex PCR, lists solely in-frame clones and lacks some. The repertoire holds 250,000 to 300,000 clones, with approximately 86% as singletons. In the case of this clone: The antigen is undetermined.

The sample comprised PBMCs. The clonotype comes from a woman under 30 in good health and CMV-seronegative.

The DNA of the CDR3 is TGTGCCAGCAGTTTAACAGGCTACGAGCAGTACTTC. The encoded protein is CASSLTGYEQYF. V gene TRBV28 combines with J gene TRBJ2-7; possibly TRBD1 for D (5 bases). Germline assignment: CDR1 MDHEN and CDR2 SYDVKM. The CDR3 runs 12 residues. The V end was cut by 2 bases, the J end by 3 bases, with 5 bases between.